Given below is one T cell receptor beta chain in context. Its antigen has not been determined. No much larger clone exists at a distance of one base, and base qualities are not known. This specimen belongs to a study of cytomegalovirus exposure and HLA in healthy donors (dated by TCRdb to about 2017). Looking at the study overall: An earlier analysis of approximately 640 of the donors reported 250 to 300 Gb of sequence data and 120 million or so unique TCR beta sequences from some 180 million T cells. Roughly 5 DR-DQ haplotypes were handled as single units for association and clustering, since linkage in the cohort was strong. The study was designed to test whether signatures of past pathogen exposure could be identified by cataloging public T cell receptors. Rather than using new phenotypic data, the later analysis identified candidate immune exposures from TCR beta sequences and from how often those sequences occurred across donors. Class I and class II HLA loci were covered by the typing at four-digit resolution. An early release covering roughly 600 HLA-typed donors comprised 250 to 350 gigabases of sequencing data and 85 million to 100 million unique TCR sequences. A later analysis re-analyzed previously published TCR beta repertoires from about 730 donors and added high-resolution HLA genotyping to study TCR occurrence patterns. Using immunosequencing, the study profiled T cell repertoires from roughly 650 subjects and related those repertoires to cytomegalovirus serostatus. A later genetic analysis took genome-wide SNP genotypes for about 55% of the 666 donors and used that subset as a discovery cohort. In an earlier analysis of 587 of the donors, high-throughput TCR beta sequencing was used to judge whether each TCR beta V gene segment behaved as functional or pseudogenic. Donor age, sex, ethnicity and CMV serostatus were collected together with the repertoire data. The study combined high-throughput TCR immunosequencing, statistical association of individual TCRs with disease status, and machine learning to predict cytomegalovirus infection status. Of the roughly 400 genotyped donors, less than 90% were placed in the genetic ancestry cluster associated with self-reported Caucasian donors. Among almost 400 genotyped donors of the cohort, an average of about 240,000 unique TCR beta nucleotide sequences were sequenced per donor, roughly a sixth of them non-productive. Along with the roughly 670-subject first cohort, a separate validation cohort of some 130 different subjects was used. All discovery cohort repertoires had been generated on a single sequencing platform. The number of typed donors differed by locus: roughly 620-640 for A, B, C, DRB1 and DQB1; some 500 for DQA1; about 600 for DPA1; and roughly 450 for DPB1.

The investigation overall reported the following: The study gave a list of under 200 TCR beta chains associated with cytomegalovirus. Immune exposure information for the cohort was limited to CMV serostatus. Most TCR sequences were seen in very few donors, while some public TCRs were found in many individuals. Because counts were too low, about 18 rarely observed V segments, including chromosome 9 orphons, were excluded from the earlier analysis of 587 of the donors. Specific HLA alleles were associated with about 17,000 TCR beta sequences at a false discovery rate of 0.05 in a later analysis. The classifier was reported to diagnose cytomegalovirus status with high specificity and sensitivity in both the original and validation cohorts. Only TCR beta chains were sequenced in this cohort, and the absence of alpha or paired-chain data limited detectable features. In a later analysis, TCR association rates were found to vary across HLA loci, with the most associated TCRs seen for DRB1 alleles and the fewest for HLA-C alleles. In vitro tests confirmed that three of the cytomegalovirus-associated TCR beta chains recognize cytomegalovirus antigens. A later analysis found that HLA-associated TCR beta chains were more clonally expanded and had lower generation probabilities than equally common non-associated chains. HLA typing was unavailable for some donors at each locus, so association tests used only the typed subset. A group of highly shared sequence variants was considered likely to be a technical artifact of the sequencing pipeline. A later analysis reported that several top co-occurrence clusters appeared linked to parvovirus B19, influenza, CMV and Epstein-Barr virus. Compared with the roughly 670-donor mean, donors in an Asian-associated ancestry cluster had fewer N-insertions in productive TCRs, according to a later genetic analysis. Linkage disequilibrium might explain the correlated functional status among segregating V segments, but an unknown experimental factor could not be excluded. Broadly in line with IMGT annotations, most TCR beta V segments showed up in productive rearrangements about 87% or about 30% of the time in an earlier analysis of roughly 590 of the donors. A later analysis found that most CMV-associated TCR beta chains appeared HLA-restricted, with HLA associations seemingly driven largely by CMV exposure. Strong co-occurrence of HLA alleles, especially DR and DQ, made assigning TCR associations to individual alleles difficult. The authors suggested that the approach could potentially be generalized to other disease states and immunological phenotypes. Some IMGT-functional V segments, including TRBV6-2 and TRBV6-3, could not be told apart with the 87-base-pair reads, so those segments were excluded. An association between a missense DCLRE1C variant and V-gene and J-gene trimming of TCR beta chains was found in a later genetic analysis and replicated in an independent cohort. A further reported finding was that TCR beta sequences accurately predicted the HLA-A and HLA-B alleles for most subjects in the first cohort. Sequencing depth was assumed to be roughly uniform across donors in the presence/absence analyses, though that assumption may not hold.

The cohort was made up of approximately 700 healthy bone marrow donors. All cohort members were sampled while nominally healthy, although unrecorded immune exposures were likely present. The donor was CMV seropositive and was included in the group of 250 to 300 seropositive cohort members. Every donor gave a peripheral blood sample, and the peripheral blood mononuclear cells from that sample were used for TCR beta sequencing. The Qiagen DNeasy Blood Extraction Kit was used to extract genomic DNA from the blood cell samples. To prepare the library, the immunoSEQ multiplex PCR assay was applied. For the multiplex PCR, a mixture combining 60 forward primers for TCR Vbeta segments and 13 reverse primers for TCR Jbeta segments was used. A multiplex PCR assay on genomic DNA amplified the CDR3 region of rearranged TCR beta genes. The amplified TCR beta libraries were sequenced on the Illumina HiSeq System as 87-base-pair reads. The paper's processing steps were these. A later analysis tallied roughly 80 million unique TCR beta chains across the 700 or so repertoires, and roughly 11 million of those chains were shared by two or more donors. A nearest-neighbor algorithm error-corrected the raw reads and collapsed the reads into unique sequences, merging closely related sequences to remove PCR and sequencing errors. V, D and J gene segments were assigned by aligning CDR3 sequences to IMGT reference sequences. Each retained sequence needed at least a six-nucleotide match to both a V gene segment and a J gene segment. Rearrangements were called productive when the CDR3 lacked stop codons and stayed in frame with V and J; all others were non-productive. CDR3 was defined according to IMGT convention as the region running from the second conserved V-encoded cysteine to the conserved J-encoded phenylalanine. The earlier analysis of 587 of the donors excluded sequences that lacked an unambiguous match to a single V gene segment. In an earlier analysis of several hundred of the donors, V segments were called functional above 56.7% productive rearrangements and were called segregating when the between-donor standard deviation exceeded 5%. To diagnose cytomegalovirus status from the catalog of TCR beta chain sequences, a statistical classification framework was built. In a later analysis, V and J genes were assigned by comparing TCR nucleotide sequences against IMGT/GENE-DB human TR gene sequences. A later analysis assigned CDR3 sequences and most-parsimonious VDJ recombination scenarios with the TCRdist pipeline. In a later analysis, each TCR beta chain was defined by its CDR3 amino acid sequence together with its V-gene family, and reads lacking a unique V-gene family were excluded. In a later analysis, 500 to 650 highly shared, low-generation-probability nucleotide sequences were removed to address suspected cross-contamination and a sequencing artifact. For each public chain, a later analysis derived a clonal expansion index from normalized ranks of inferred template counts within each repertoire. A later analysis computed generation probabilities with a VDJ recombination model fitted to out-of-frame rearrangements, and checked the results against IGoR. In a later analysis, TCR-TCR, TCR-HLA and TCR-CMV co-occurrence was scored with hypergeometric tests, and a repertoire-size bias correction was applied to TCR pairs. A later analysis estimated false discovery rates by permuting HLA or CMV assignments 20 times. A later analysis grouped co-occurring TCRs with DBSCAN, adding TCRdist sequence similarity when clustering within HLA-allele-positive subsets. For co-occurrence clustering, repertoires with fewer than 30,000 or more than 120,000 public chains were excluded, along with roughly 5 repertoires with anomalous nucleotide sharing. In its TCRdb copy, this immuneACCESS table keeps in-frame sequences only and misses some clones. Where compared with another copy, unresolved V genes explain less than half of these, and the others have no known cause. V and J calls and clone size are copied from that table; D and trimming were computed from the DNA. The sample table holds some 180,000 clones, of which over 80% were seen once. The ten largest clones represent approximately 1.3% of the sample.

Deletion took 8 bases off V and 2 bases off J, with a span of 9 bases between the germline ends. The CDR3 measures 12 amino acids from cysteine to phenylalanine. The entry retains the CDR3 DNA only, 36 bases that are in frame from base 1. The germline V gene specifies SNHLY as CDR1 and FYNNEI as CDR2. The specimen was PBMCs. The V gene is TRBV2 and the J gene is TRBJ2-5; confidence is insufficient to name the D gene. The source is a girl between 10 and 17 years old in good health and CMV-seropositive. The CDR3 reads CASLGYQETQYF. The DNA sequence is as follows: TGTGCCAGCTTGGGCTATCAAGAGACCCAGTACTTC.